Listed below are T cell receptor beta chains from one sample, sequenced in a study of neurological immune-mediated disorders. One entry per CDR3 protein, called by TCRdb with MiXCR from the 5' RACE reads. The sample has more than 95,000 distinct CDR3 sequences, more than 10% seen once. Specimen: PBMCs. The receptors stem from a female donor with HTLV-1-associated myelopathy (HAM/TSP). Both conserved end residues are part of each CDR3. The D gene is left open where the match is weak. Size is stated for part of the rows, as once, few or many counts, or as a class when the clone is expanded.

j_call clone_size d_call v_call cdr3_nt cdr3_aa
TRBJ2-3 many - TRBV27 TGTGCCAGCAGCGAGACAGGCCCTCTCACAGATACGCAGTATTTT CASSETGPLTDTQYF
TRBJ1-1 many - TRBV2 TGTGCCAGCAGTGAATGGAAGAGATCGGAAGCTTTCTTT CASSEWKRSEAFF
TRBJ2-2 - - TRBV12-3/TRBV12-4 TGTGCCAGCAGTAATAGCCCGCCGGAGGGCGGGGAGCTGTTTTTT CASSNSPPEGGELFF
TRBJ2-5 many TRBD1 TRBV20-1 TGCAGTGCTAGTCGCCAGGGGGACCCCCAAGAGACCCAGTACTTC CSASRQGDPQETQYF
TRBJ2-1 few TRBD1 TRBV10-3 TGTGCCATCAGTGAGTCGAGACAGGGGGCCTACAATGAGCAGTTCTTC CAISESRQGAYNEQFF
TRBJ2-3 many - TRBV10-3 TGTGCCATCCAATTAGATACGACGCAGTATTTT CAIQLDTTQYF
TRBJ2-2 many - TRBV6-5 TGTGCCAGCAGTTACTCGGCCGGGGAGCTGTTTTTT CASSYSAGELFF
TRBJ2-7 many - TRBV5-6 TGTGCCAGCAGCTTCAGACAGCGCTCCTACGAGCAGTACTTC CASSFRQRSYEQYF
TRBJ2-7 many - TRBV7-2 TGTGCCAGCAGCCTCCAAGGACGGGCCTACGAGCAGTACTTC CASSLQGRAYEQYF
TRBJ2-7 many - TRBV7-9 TGTGCCAGCAGCTTGCCTTTCTACGAGCAGTACTTC CASSLPFYEQYF
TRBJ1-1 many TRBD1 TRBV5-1 TGCGCCAGCAATCCGACAGGGGGCAACACTGAAGCTTTCTTT CASNPTGGNTEAFF
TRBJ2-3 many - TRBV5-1 TGCGCCAGCAGCTTGTATCTAGGGAGCGGGCGCACAGATACGCAGTATTTT CASSLYLGSGRTDTQYF
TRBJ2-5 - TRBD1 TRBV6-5 TGTGCCAGCAGTCCCTACACAGGGGAGAGGCAAGAGACCCAGTACTTC CASSPYTGERQETQYF
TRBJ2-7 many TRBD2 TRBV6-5 TGTGCCAGCCACGGACTAGCGGGGGACTACGAGCAGTACTTC CASHGLAGDYEQYF
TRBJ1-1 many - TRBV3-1 TGTGCCAGCAGCCAAGTCGGGGGGGAGGCTGAAGCTTTCTTT CASSQVGGEAEAFF
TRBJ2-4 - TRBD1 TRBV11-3 TGTGCCAGCAGCCGACAGGGTGAGAACATTCAGTACTTC CASSRQGENIQYF
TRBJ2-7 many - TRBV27 TGTGCCACCCACTCCTACGAGCAGTACTTC CATHSYEQYF
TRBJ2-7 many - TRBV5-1 TGCGCCAGCAGCTTGTCCAGTAACTACGAGCAGTACTTC CASSLSSNYEQYF
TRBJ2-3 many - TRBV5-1 TGCGCCAGCAGCTCAGGGGTAGAAGATACGCAGTATTTT CASSSGVEDTQYF
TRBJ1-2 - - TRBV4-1 TGCGCCAGCAGCCAAGCCCTGGTCTACACCTTC CASSQALVYTF
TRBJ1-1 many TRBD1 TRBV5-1 TGCGCCAGCAGCGGGGACAGGGGTGACACTGAAGCTTTCTTT CASSGDRGDTEAFF
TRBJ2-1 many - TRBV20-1 TGCAGTGCTATATCAAGCTCCTACAATGAGCAGTTCTTC CSAISSSYNEQFF
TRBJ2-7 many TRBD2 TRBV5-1 TGCGCCAGCAGCTCGCTGACTAGCGGGGGCTACGAGCAGTACTTC CASSSLTSGGYEQYF
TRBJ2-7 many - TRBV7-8 TGTGCCAGCAGCCCGTTTGGGGTATGGGTCGAGCAGTACTTC CASSPFGVWVEQYF
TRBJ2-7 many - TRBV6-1 TGTGCCAGCAATCCGGGCCCTATACGGACCTACGAGCAGTACTTC CASNPGPIRTYEQYF
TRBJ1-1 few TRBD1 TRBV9 TGTGCCAGCAGCGTGACAGGGATGAACACTGAAGCTTTCTTT CASSVTGMNTEAFF
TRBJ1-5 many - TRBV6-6 TGTGCCACCGCGTTCTCGGTTTCTCAGCCCCAGCATTTT CATAFSVSQPQHF
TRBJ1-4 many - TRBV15 TGTGCCACCAGCAGAGATCGAACAGGGTGGGCTGAAAAACTGTTTTTT CATSRDRTGWAEKLFF
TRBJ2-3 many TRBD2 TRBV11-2 TGTGCCAGCAGCTTTGCGGGGGGGCCATCAGATACGCAGTATTTT CASSFAGGPSDTQYF
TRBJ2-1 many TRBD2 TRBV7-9 TGTGCCAGCAGCCAACTAGCGGGGGGCGTAAATGAGCAGTTCTTC CASSQLAGGVNEQFF
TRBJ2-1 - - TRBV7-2 TGTGCCAGCAGCTGGGGGGGCAACAACAATGAGCAGTTCTTC CASSWGGNNNEQFF
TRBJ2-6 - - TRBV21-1 TGTGCCAGCAGCGGGAAGGGCGACTCTGGGGCCAACGTCCTGACTTTC CASSGKGDSGANVLTF
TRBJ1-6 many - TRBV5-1 TGCGCCAGCAGCTCGTCGGCTACTAGGAATTCACCCCTCCACTTT CASSSSATRNSPLHF
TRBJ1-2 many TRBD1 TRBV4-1 TGCGCCAGCAGCCAAGGGACAGGACCCCCCTTTTTTAATGGCTACACCTTC CASSQGTGPPFFNGYTF
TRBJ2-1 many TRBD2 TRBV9 TGTGCCAGCAGCGTAGGGGTAGCGGGGTTTTTAGAGCAGTTCTTC CASSVGVAGFLEQFF
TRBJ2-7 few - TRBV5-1 TGCGCCAGCAGCTTTGACATGGGAGGGGGCACGGAGCCCTACGAGCAGTACTTC CASSFDMGGGTEPYEQYF
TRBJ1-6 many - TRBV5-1 TGCGCCAGCAGCACATGGGACACCTATAATTCACCCCTCCACTTT CASSTWDTYNSPLHF
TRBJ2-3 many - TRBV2 TGTGCCAGCACCATCCCCGCAGGTGCAGATACGCAGTATTTT CASTIPAGADTQYF
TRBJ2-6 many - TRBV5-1 TGCGCCAGCAGCTTGGGGGCAGGGGCCAACGTCCTGACTTTC CASSLGAGANVLTF